One and the same sample provided the 25 T cell receptor beta chains below, sequenced in a study of shared clonotypes between healthy human individuals. Method: immunoSEQ multiplex PCR; TCRdb's copy keeps in-frame clones and lacks some. The table has over 2 million clones, roughly 94% seen once. Sequencing used naive CD4+ T cells sorted from blood. Regarding subset: CD45RA+ positively selected. These receptors originate from a young man in good health.

The V and J genes are TRBV10-3 and TRBJ2-7, with 8 bases aligning to TRBD1. CDR3 size: 13 residues. V was clipped by 10 bases and J by 2 bases; unmatched bases: 7. CDR1 is ENHRY and CDR2 is SYGVKD in the germline V gene. The chain's CDR3 is CATRGQDTYEQYF. CDR3 DNA: TGTGCCACCAGGGGGCAGGACACCTACGAGCAGTACTTC.

This chain joins TRBV19 and TRBJ2-3, with TRBD2 matching 12 bases. The CDR3 has 16 residues. The germline CDR1 and CDR2 sequences are LNHDA and SQIVND (reference sequence). J gave up 5 bases and V 5 bases, and 8 bases lay outside the gene matches. CDR3: CASSARLAGAQDTQYF. In DNA form, the CDR3 reads TGTGCCAGTAGTGCAAGACTAGCGGGGGCCCAAGATACGCAGTATTTT. The full variable domain, completed using reference TRBV19 and TRBJ2-3, is DGGITQSPKYLFRKEGQNVTLSCEQNLNHDAMYWYRQDPGQGLRLIYYSQIVNDFQKGDIAEGYSVSREKKESFPLTVTSAQKNPTAFYLCASSARLAGAQDTQYFGPGTRLTVL.

This clone is a singleton in its sample. The chain employs TRBV6-6 and TRBJ1-4; 9 positions match TRBD1. CDR3 length: 14 residues. V trimming: 6 bases; J trimming: 4 bases; junction bases outside the gene matches: 3. The V gene's germline CDR1 is MNHNY and CDR2 SVGAGI (reference sequence). The CDR3 here is CASSPGQGNEKLFF. Written as DNA, the CDR3 is TGTGCCAGCAGCCCGGGACAGGGTAATGAAAAACTGTTTTTT.

V usage is TRBV9 and J usage is TRBJ1-3, with 8 bases matching TRBD1. Germline assignment: CDR1 SGDLS and CDR2 YYNGEE. The trim removed 10 bases at V and 4 bases at J, leaving 7 bases unmatched. The CDR3 is 13 amino acids. CDR3 nucleotide sequence: TGTGCCTCCAGGGGGCAGGGCGGAAACACCATATATTTT. It codes for CASRGQGGNTIYF.

The rearrangement joins TRBV25-1 to TRBJ2-1, with 7 nucleotides matching TRBD2. V lost 4 bases to trimming and J lost 4 bases; unmatched junction nucleotides: 4. The CDR3 spans 14 residues. Germline-derived CDR1 and CDR2 are MGHDK and SYGVNS. CDR3 bases: TGTGCCAGCAGTGGATGGGGGGGGTACAATGAGCAGTTCTTC. Its translation is CASSGWGGYNEQFF. Based on the CDR3 plus reference TRBV25-1 and TRBJ2-1, the full variable domain is EADIYQTPRYLVIGTGKKITLECSQTMGHDKMYWYQQDPGMELHLIHYSYGVNSTEKGDLSSESTVSRIRTEHFPLTLESARPSHTSQYLCASSGWGGYNEQFFGPGTRLTVL.

The gene calls are TRBV4-1 and TRBJ2-7, with D tentatively TRBD1 (5 bases). CDR3 size: 14 residues. Germline V lookup: CDR1 MGHRA, CDR2 YSYEKL. Deletions cut 0 bases from V and 0 bases from J, with 6 bases between. CDR3 region: CASSQETVSYEQYF. The CDR3 region has the DNA TGCGCCAGCAGCCAAGAGACAGTCTCCTACGAGCAGTACTTC.

V is TRBV4-2 and J is TRBJ1-6, with D hard to call. This CDR3 spans 16 amino acids. The germline V and J ends were trimmed by 0 bases and 8 bases, with 14 bases remaining between them. Germline CDR1 and CDR2: LGHNA and YNFKEQ. CDR3 loop: CASSQDRRAWDSPLHF. The CDR3 region has the DNA TGTGCCAGCAGCCAAGATCGGAGAGCCTGGGATTCACCCCTCCACTTT.

The V and J genes are TRBV30 and TRBJ1-1; TRBD1 is a possible D gene (6 bases). The CDR3 runs to 12 residues. Germline V CDR1 and CDR2: GTSNPN, SVGIG (reference sequence). Trimming took off 3 bases at V and 11 bases at J, with 16 bases between the two ends. CDR3 DNA sequence: TGTGCCTGGAGCGACTACAGGGCTCGGGCTTTCTTT. It yields the protein CAWSDYRARAFF. Combining the CDR3 with reference TRBV30 and TRBJ1-1 gives the whole variable domain SQTIHQWPATLVQPVGSPLSLECTVEGTSNPNLYWYRQAAGRGLQLLFYSVGIGQISSEVPQNLSASRPQDRQFILSSKKLLLSDSGFYLCAWSDYRARAFFGQGTRLTVV.

The J gene is TRBJ1-4, the V gene TRBV6-1; TRBD1 aligns across 8 bases. After removal of 7 bases from V and 7 bases from J, the junction contained 8 bases not matched to a gene. The CDR3 is made up of 14 amino acids. The germline CDR1 and CDR2 sequences are MNHNS and SASEGT. The CDR3 spells CASTWTGLSEKLFF. CDR3 bases: TGTGCCAGCACCTGGACAGGGCTTAGTGAAAAACTGTTTTTT.

The chain carries TRBV30 and TRBJ2-5; D unclear. The ends were cut back, 1 base at V and 2 bases at J, with 5 bases in the middle. Per the germline V gene, CDR1 is GTSNPN and CDR2 is SVGIG (reference sequence). There are 12 residues in the CDR3. The CDR3 region is CAWSEQQETQYF. The CDR3 DNA follows: TGTGCCTGGAGTGAACAGCAAGAGACCCAGTACTTC.

The chain recombines TRBV11-2 with TRBJ2-5; D assignment may be TRBD1 or TRBD2 (6 bases each). Germline assignment: CDR1 SGHAT and CDR2 FQNNGV. The ends were cut back, 5 bases at V and 5 bases at J, with 15 bases in the middle. The CDR3 consists of 14 residues. CDR3 sequence: CASSPRGGPETQYF. The CDR3 nucleotides are TGTGCCAGCAGCCCCCGTGGGGGGCCGGAGACCCAGTACTTC.

This chain joins TRBV10-3 and TRBJ1-1, with D maybe TRBD1 (5 bases). Germline CDR1 is ENHRY and CDR2 is SYGVKD. V shed 5 bases and J shed 10 bases, with 14 bases lying between them. This CDR3 contains 12 residues. The CDR3 is CAISSPGNVAFF. Written as DNA, the CDR3 is TGTGCCATCAGTTCCCCAGGGAATGTAGCTTTCTTT.

This rearrangement joins TRBV6-1 to TRBJ2-7, with D perhaps TRBD2 (6 bases). The CDR3 contains 14 residues. Germline values: CDR1 MNHNS, CDR2 SASEGT. Trimming pared 2 bases from V and 9 bases from J, leaving 17 bases between. CDR3 in DNA: TGTGCCAGCAGTGAAACGGACGGACTAATAGGGCAGTACTTC. As protein: CASSETDGLIGQYF.

The rearrangement uses TRBV4-2 and TRBJ2-1; 7 bases are a match to TRBD1. The CDR3 is 15 amino acids. J lost 1 base, V lost 6 bases, and 6 bases had no gene match. Per germline, CDR1 LGHNA and CDR2 YNFKEQ. DNA for the CDR3: TGTGCCAGCAGGTTTTCAGGGGGATCCTACAATGAGCAGTTCTTC. Amino acids: CASRFSGGSYNEQFF.

CDR3 protein: CASSHGTGNTEAFF. Here the CDR3 DNA reads TGTGCCAGCAGCCACGGGACAGGGAACACTGAAGCTTTCTTT. The V call is TRBV7-9, the J call TRBJ1-1; 8 bases fit TRBD1. The germline CDR1 and CDR2 sequences are SEHNR and FQNEAQ (reference sequence). With 5 bases clipped from V and 1 base from J, the junction kept 3 bases outside the gene matches. The CDR3 loop spans 14 amino acids.

This chain connects TRBV2 to TRBJ2-7; D unresolved. CDR1 and CDR2 from the germline V gene are SNHLY and FYNNEI. CDR3 length equals 14 residues. V dropped 2 bases and J dropped 0 bases, with 8 bases sitting between them. CDR3 sequence: CASSEWVSSYEQYF. The CDR3 DNA sequence: TGTGCCAGCAGTGAATGGGTGTCCTCCTACGAGCAGTACTTC. The whole variable domain, remainder taken from reference TRBV2 and TRBJ2-7, is EPEVTQTPSHQVTQMGQEVILRCVPISNHLYFYWYRQILGQKVEFLVSFYNNEISEKSEIFDDQFSVERPDGSNFTLKIRSTKLEDSAMYFCASSEWVSSYEQYFGPGTRLTVT.

This clone was recorded only once. The chain has TRBV7-9 and TRBJ2-3, with 7 bases that match TRBD2. The CDR3 totals 16 residues. CDR1 is SEHNR and CDR2 is FQNEAQ in the germline V gene (reference sequence). V was clipped by 1 base and J by 6 bases; unmatched bases: 10. Here the CDR3 DNA reads TGTGCCAGCAGCTTAGTTGGGAGGGCAGTGCTGGATACGCAGTATTTT. Amino acids: CASSLVGRAVLDTQYF.

The chain combines TRBV30 with TRBJ2-7; D possibly corresponds to TRBD1 (5 bases). This CDR3 is built from 12 residues. CDR1 GTSNPN and CDR2 SVGIG come from the germline V gene (reference sequence). V dropped 5 bases and J dropped 7 bases, with 15 bases sitting between them. The DNA for the CDR3 is TGTGCCTGGGGCGGTGGGGCGCAGGAGCAGTACTTC. Encoded protein: CAWGGGAQEQYF.

The chain combines TRBV5-1 with TRBJ2-7; TRBD2 is a possible D gene (5 bases). This CDR3 region has 15 residues. V lost 0 bases and J 3 bases, leaving 13 bases between the germline ends. Germline CDR1 SGHRS, CDR2 YFSETQ. The CDR3 DNA is TGCGCCAGCAGCTTGGGGTTTTTGGGAGACTACGAGCAGTACTTC. Amino acids: CASSLGFLGDYEQYF.

This clone occurred once. The V and J genes are TRBV30 and TRBJ1-1; no reliable D call. The CDR3 covers 13 residues. Germline V CDR1 and CDR2: GTSNPN, SVGIG (reference sequence). V gave up 4 bases and J gave up 3 bases, with 12 bases separating them. The DNA for the CDR3 is TGTGCCTGGACTCTGGAGGGCCACACTGAAGCTTTCTTT. Its protein product is CAWTLEGHTEAFF. Full variable domain (outside the CDR3, taken from reference TRBV30 and TRBJ1-1): SQTIHQWPATLVQPVGSPLSLECTVEGTSNPNLYWYRQAAGRGLQLLFYSVGIGQISSEVPQNLSASRPQDRQFILSSKKLLLSDSGFYLCAWTLEGHTEAFFGQGTRLTVV.

J is TRBJ2-3 and V is TRBV29-1; 9 nucleotides align to TRBD2. CDR1 and CDR2 from the germline V gene are SQVTM and ANQGSEA. This CDR3 is 14 amino acids long. Trimming took 5 bases from V and 0 from J; bases not matched to a gene: 3. The CDR3 region has the DNA TGCAGCGTTACGAGCGGGGGGAGCACAGATACGCAGTATTTT. Protein sequence: CSVTSGGSTDTQYF.

The V call is TRBV27, the J call TRBJ2-1, with TRBD1 matching over 9 bases. With V trimmed by 4 bases and J by 4 bases, 2 bases remained unmatched. This CDR3 comprises 14 residues. CDR1 and CDR2 from the germline V gene are MNHEY and SMNVEV (reference sequence). CDR3 bases: TGTGCCAGCAGTTACAGGGGGCTTTACAATGAGCAGTTCTTC. Its protein product is CASSYRGLYNEQFF.

The V gene is TRBV6-5, the J gene TRBJ1-3; TRBD1 might be the D (6 bases). V dropped 6 bases and J dropped 2 bases, with 14 bases sitting between them. The CDR3 totals 15 residues. CDR1 and CDR2 from the germline V gene are MNHEY and SVGAGI. The CDR3 here is CASRLTGRTGNTIYF. CDR3 DNA: TGTGCCAGCAGGTTAACAGGGCGTACTGGAAACACCATATATTTT.

Only one count was recorded for this clone. This chain links TRBV11-3 with TRBJ1-1; D gene uncertain. The V end lost 1 base, the J end lost 6 bases, and 18 bases lay between the germline ends. CDR1 and CDR2 (germline): SGHNT, YENEEA. The CDR3 runs 16 residues. The CDR3 DNA follows: TGTGCCAGCAGCTTAGGTCAACAGATAGGGTCTTCTGAAGCTTTCTTT. Its protein product is CASSLGQQIGSSEAFF.

The chain uses TRBV5-1 and TRBJ2-3; the D call may be TRBD1 or TRBD2 (6 bases each). V dropped 3 bases and J dropped 6 bases, with 17 bases sitting between them. Germline V gene data show CDR1 as SGHRS and CDR2 as YFSETQ. CDR3 length equals 15 residues. The CDR3 spells CASSSQLGGRDTQYF. The DNA for the CDR3 is TGCGCCAGCAGCTCCCAACTGGGGGGCCGGGATACGCAGTATTTT.